This is a list of T cell receptor beta chains from one sample in a study of OX40 agonist ivuxolimab in advanced cancers. Method: immunoSEQ multiplex PCR; TCRdb's copy keeps in-frame clones and lacks some. Among more than 30,000 clones listed, more than 70% were seen once. Sequences were derived from CD4+ or CD8+ T cells sorted from blood, sampled in a trial of the OX40 agonist ivuxolimab. The source of these receptors is an adult with an advanced solid tumor such as melanoma, head and neck, liver or kidney cancer. Both conserved end residues are trimmed from each CDR3. Clone size is given for some rows only: seen once, a few or many times, or a class if the clone is expanded.

V gene	J gene	clone size	CDR3 protein
TRBV21-1	TRBJ1-1	-	ASSPHVGGPPTNTEAF
TRBV5-1	TRBJ1-6	-	ASSLWGQNSPLH
TRBV11-3	TRBJ1-3	-	ASSLGGSGNTIY
TRBV29-1	TRBJ2-5	-	SLSRGAQQETQY
TRBV11-2	TRBJ1-3	-	ASRSSGTASYRPGNTIY
TRBV20-1	TRBJ2-5	-	SARRETQY
TRBV6-4	TRBJ2-2	-	ASSEREGSGELF
TRBV5-1	TRBJ1-5	-	ASSIDRGGNQPQH
TRBV11-1	TRBJ2-7	few	ASSPRDGSYEQY
TRBV18	TRBJ2-7	once	ASSPRDRSSYEQY
TRBV19	TRBJ2-3	-	ATNSRDTQY
TRBV29-1	TRBJ2-7	-	SATMGTGRGEQY
TRBV25-1	TRBJ1-1	-	ASRGQGIGGAEAF
TRBV7-2	TRBJ1-5	-	ASSLGQGALSNQPQH
TRBV9	TRBJ2-3	once	ASSKSLGRTDTQY
TRBV5-1	TRBJ2-3	-	ASRPGGDTQY
TRBV11-2	TRBJ1-1	-	ASSPDGGVTEAF
TRBV5-1	TRBJ1-2	-	ASSAIDFRGPDGYT
TRBV6-1	TRBJ2-3	-	ASSTSGGMSDTQY
TRBV18	TRBJ2-7	-	ASSPEYEQY
TRBV30	TRBJ2-1	-	AWSVLGNNEQF
TRBV6-1	TRBJ1-5	-	ATAREGRQPQH
TRBV11-3	TRBJ2-1	-	ASSLRQGRNEQF